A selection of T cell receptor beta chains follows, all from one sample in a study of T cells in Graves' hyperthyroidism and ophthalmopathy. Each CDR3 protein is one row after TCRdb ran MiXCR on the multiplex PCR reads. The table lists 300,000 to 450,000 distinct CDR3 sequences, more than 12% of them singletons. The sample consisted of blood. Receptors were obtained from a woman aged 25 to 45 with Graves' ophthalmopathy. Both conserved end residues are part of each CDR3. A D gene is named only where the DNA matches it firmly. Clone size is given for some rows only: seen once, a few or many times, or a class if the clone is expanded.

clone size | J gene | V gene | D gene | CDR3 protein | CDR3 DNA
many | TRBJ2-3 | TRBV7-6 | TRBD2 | CASSSGGTAGADTQYF | TGTGCCAGCAGCAGCGGGGGGACAGCTGGCGCAGATACGCAGTATTTT
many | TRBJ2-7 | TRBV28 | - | CASSPPADGSEQYF | TGTGCCAGCAGCCCTCCTGCCGATGGGTCCGAGCAGTACTTC
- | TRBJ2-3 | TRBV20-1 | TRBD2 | CSATRLAGGTDTQYF | TGCAGTGCTACAAGACTAGCGGGGGGCACAGATACGCAGTATTTT
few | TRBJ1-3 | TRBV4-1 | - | CASSPGQTSSSGNTIYF | TGCGCCAGCAGCCCCGGACAGACCTCTAGCTCTGGAAACACCATATATTTT
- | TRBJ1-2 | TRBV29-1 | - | CSVVAPDNYGYTF | TGCAGCGTTGTGGCACCCGATAACTATGGCTACACCTTC
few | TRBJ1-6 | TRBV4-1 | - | CASSQRKSDPSPLHF | TGCGCCAGCAGCCAAAGGAAGTCGGACCCTTCACCCCTCCACTTT
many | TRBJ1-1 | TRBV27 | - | CASSTRTANTEAFF | TGTGCCAGCAGTACGAGGACAGCGAACACTGAAGCTTTCTTT
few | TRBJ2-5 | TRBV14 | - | CASSQERLRETQYF | TGTGCCAGCAGCCAAGAGCGTCTTAGGGAGACCCAGTACTTC
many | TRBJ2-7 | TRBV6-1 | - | CASSSPRKGGIGGSYEQYF | TGTGCCAGCAGTTCCCCCCGGAAAGGGGGAATAGGAGGGAGCTACGAGCAGTACTTC
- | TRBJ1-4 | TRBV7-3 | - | CASSLSGGFGEKLFF | TGTGCCAGCAGCTTAAGCGGGGGGTTTGGTGAAAAACTGTTTTTT
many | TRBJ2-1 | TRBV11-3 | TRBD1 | CASSFNRGADNEQFF | TGTGCCAGCAGCTTTAACAGGGGCGCAGACAATGAGCAGTTCTTC
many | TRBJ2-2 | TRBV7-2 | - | CASSLVVGELFF | TGTGCCAGCAGCTTAGTTGTTGGGGAGCTGTTTTTT
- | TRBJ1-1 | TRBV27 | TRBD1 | CASSPGTDHTEAFF | TGTGCCAGCAGTCCCGGGACAGACCACACTGAAGCTTTCTTT
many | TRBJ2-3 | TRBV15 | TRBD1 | CATSRVLGTGSDTQYF | TGTGCCACCAGCAGAGTATTAGGGACAGGGTCAGATACGCAGTATTTT
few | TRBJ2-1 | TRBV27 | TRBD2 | CASSFLWASGRQEQFF | TGTGCCAGCAGTTTCTTATGGGCTAGCGGCCGGCAGGAGCAGTTCTTC
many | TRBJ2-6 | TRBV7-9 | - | CASSLYLSGANVLTF | TGTGCCAGCAGCTTGTACCTCTCTGGGGCCAACGTCCTGACTTTC
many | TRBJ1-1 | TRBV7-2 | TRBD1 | CASSIAGGTEAFF | TGTGCCAGCAGTATCGCAGGGGGGACTGAAGCTTTCTTT
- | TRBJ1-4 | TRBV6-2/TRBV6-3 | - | CASSYSVDSVKLVF | TGTGCCAGCAGTTACTCGGTTGACAGCGTAAAACTGGTTTTT
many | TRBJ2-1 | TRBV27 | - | CASSPGTAYDNEQFF | TGTGCCAGCAGTCCCGGGACCGCCTACGACAATGAGCAGTTCTTC
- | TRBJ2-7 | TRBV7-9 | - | CASSLRAGEYEQYF | TGTGCCAGCAGCTTACGGGCAGGGGAGTACGAGCAGTACTTC
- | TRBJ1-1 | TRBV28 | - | CASSLVGRDTEAFF | TGTGCCAGCAGTTTGGTAGGGAGGGACACTGAAGCTTTCTTT
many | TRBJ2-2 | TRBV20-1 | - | CSANRPDTGELFF | TGCAGTGCAAACCGACCGGACACCGGGGAGCTGTTTTTT
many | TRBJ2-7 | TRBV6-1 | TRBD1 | CASSSQAGTGEGEQYF | TGTGCCAGCAGTTCGCAAGCCGGGACAGGGGAGGGCGAGCAGTACTTC
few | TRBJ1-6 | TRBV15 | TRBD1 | CATSGQGDNSPLHF | TGTGCCACCAGCGGACAGGGAGATAATTCACCCCTCCACTTT
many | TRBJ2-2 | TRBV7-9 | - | CASSSQAGELFF | TGTGCCAGCAGCTCCCAAGCCGGGGAGCTGTTTTTT
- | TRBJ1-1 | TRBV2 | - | CASRGSNTEAFF | TGTGCCAGCCGGGGCAGCAACACTGAAGCTTTCTTT
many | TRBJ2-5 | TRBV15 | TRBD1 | CATSPRKQGKETQYF | TGTGCCACCAGCCCGAGGAAACAGGGGAAAGAGACCCAGTACTTC
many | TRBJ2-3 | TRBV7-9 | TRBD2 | CASSAYSGGAFLADTQYF | TGTGCCAGCAGCGCATATAGCGGGGGGGCCTTTTTGGCAGATACGCAGTATTTT
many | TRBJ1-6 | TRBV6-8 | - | CASGGPPESPLHF | TGTGCCAGCGGTGGGCCCCCGGAATCACCCCTCCACTTT
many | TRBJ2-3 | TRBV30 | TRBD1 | CAWSHLTGGSTDTQYF | TGTGCCTGGAGTCATTTGACAGGGGGGAGCACAGATACGCAGTATTTT
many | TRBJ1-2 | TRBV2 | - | CASSSTPYRGAGYGYTF | TGTGCCAGCAGTTCCACACCTTATCGGGGGGCCGGCTATGGCTACACCTTC
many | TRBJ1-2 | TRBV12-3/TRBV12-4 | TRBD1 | CASSEQGTGYTF | TGTGCCAGCAGTGAACAGGGGACCGGCTACACCTTC
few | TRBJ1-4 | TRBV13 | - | CASSLAGRTNEKLFF | TGCGCCAGCAGCTTGGCGGGGAGGACTAATGAAAAACTGTTTTTT
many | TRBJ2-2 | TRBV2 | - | CASRVGATGELFF | TGTGCCAGCAGAGTTGGTGCCACCGGGGAGCTGTTTTTT
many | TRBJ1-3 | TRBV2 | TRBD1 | CASSPRTGGGNTIYF | TGTGCCAGCAGTCCCCGGACAGGGGGCGGCAACACCATATATTTT
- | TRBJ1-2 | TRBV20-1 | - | CSARTGVNYGYTF | TGCAGTGCTAGGACAGGAGTTAACTATGGCTACACCTTC
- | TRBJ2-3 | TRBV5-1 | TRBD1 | CASSLGSDRASEGQYF | TGCGCCAGCAGCTTGGGTTCGGACAGGGCCTCAGAGGGGCAGTATTTT
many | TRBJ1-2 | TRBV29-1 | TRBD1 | CSVARDRFSTDGYTF | TGCAGCGTTGCCCGGGACAGGTTTTCCACCGATGGCTACACCTTC
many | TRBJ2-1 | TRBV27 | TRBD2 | CASTGLAGYNEQFF | TGTGCCAGCACCGGTCTAGCGGGGTACAATGAGCAGTTCTTC
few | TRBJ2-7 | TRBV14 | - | CASSQEAVGSSYEQYF | TGTGCCAGCAGCCAAGAGGCGGTGGGAAGCTCCTACGAGCAGTACTTC
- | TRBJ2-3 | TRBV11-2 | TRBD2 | CASSPTGLAGVLDTQYF | TGTGCCAGCAGCCCAACCGGACTAGCGGGGGTTTTAGATACGCAGTATTTT
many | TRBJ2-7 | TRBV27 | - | CASSPSVGVVSYEQYF | TGTGCCAGCAGTCCGTCGGTTGGGGTTGTGTCCTACGAGCAGTACTTC
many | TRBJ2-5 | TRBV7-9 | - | CASSLGTVAETQYF | TGTGCCAGCAGCTTGGGGACTGTGGCAGAGACCCAGTACTTC
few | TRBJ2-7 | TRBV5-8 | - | CASSNGPSNAYEQYF | TGTGCCAGCAGCAACGGACCGAGTAACGCCTACGAGCAGTACTTC
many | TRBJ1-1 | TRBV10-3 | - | CAISDGFDAFF | TGTGCCATCAGTGATGGGTTTGACGCTTTCTTT
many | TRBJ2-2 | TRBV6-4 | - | CASSDTLETGELFF | TGTGCCAGCAGTGACACCCTAGAGACCGGGGAGCTGTTTTTT
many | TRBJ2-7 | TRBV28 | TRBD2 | CASSLGGDDEQYF | TGTGCCAGCAGTTTAGGGGGGGACGACGAGCAGTACTTC
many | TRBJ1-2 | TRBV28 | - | CASRFGTYGYTF | TGTGCCAGCAGATTCGGGACCTATGGCTACACCTTC
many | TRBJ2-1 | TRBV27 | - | CASSVRGYNNEQFF | TGTGCCAGCAGCGTCCGGGGCTATAACAATGAGCAGTTCTTC
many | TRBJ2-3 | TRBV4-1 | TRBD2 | CASSPGLAGPEITDTQYF | TGCGCCAGCAGCCCGGGACTAGCGGGGCCCGAGATCACAGATACGCAGTATTTT
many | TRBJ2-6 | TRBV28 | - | CASSPQRANVLTF | TGTGCCAGCAGCCCACAGCGGGCCAACGTCCTGACTTTC
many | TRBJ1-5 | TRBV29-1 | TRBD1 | CSAGTGNNQPQHF | TGCAGCGCCGGGACAGGGAACAATCAGCCCCAGCATTTT
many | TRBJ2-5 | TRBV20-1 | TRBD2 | CSARSSGGAVETQYF | TGCAGTGCTAGATCTAGCGGGGGGGCGGTGGAGACCCAGTACTTC